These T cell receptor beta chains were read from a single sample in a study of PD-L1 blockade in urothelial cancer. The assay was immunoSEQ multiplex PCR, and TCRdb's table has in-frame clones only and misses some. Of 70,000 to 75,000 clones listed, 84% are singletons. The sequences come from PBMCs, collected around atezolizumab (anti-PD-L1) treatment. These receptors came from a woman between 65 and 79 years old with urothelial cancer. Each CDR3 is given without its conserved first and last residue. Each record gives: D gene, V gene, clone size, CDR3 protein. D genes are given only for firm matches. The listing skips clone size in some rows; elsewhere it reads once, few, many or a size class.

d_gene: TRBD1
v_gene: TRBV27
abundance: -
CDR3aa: ASSFRTGANTGELF

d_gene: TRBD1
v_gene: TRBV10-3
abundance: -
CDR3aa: AISGTAYEQY

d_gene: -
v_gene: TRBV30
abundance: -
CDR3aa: AWKNRQNNQPQH

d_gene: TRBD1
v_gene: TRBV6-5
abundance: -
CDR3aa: ASSYSEGASYEQY

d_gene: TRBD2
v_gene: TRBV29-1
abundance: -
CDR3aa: SVVPLAAGTDTQY

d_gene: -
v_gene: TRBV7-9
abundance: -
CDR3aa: ASRDLGGASNQPQH

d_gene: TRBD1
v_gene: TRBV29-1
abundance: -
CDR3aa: SVGQGHGELF

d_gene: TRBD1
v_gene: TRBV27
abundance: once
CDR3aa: ASSSGQGAVYNSPLH

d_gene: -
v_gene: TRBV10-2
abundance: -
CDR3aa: ASRVSGSYEQY

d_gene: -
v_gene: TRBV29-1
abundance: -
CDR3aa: SVAYLEPNTEAF

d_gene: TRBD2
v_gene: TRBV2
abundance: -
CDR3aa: ASSDWGLAPNNEQF

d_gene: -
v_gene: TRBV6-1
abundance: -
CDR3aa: ASRRADTQY

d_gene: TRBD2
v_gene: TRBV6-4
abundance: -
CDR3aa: ASSITSGGELF

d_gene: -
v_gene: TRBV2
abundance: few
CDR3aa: ASSEMTNEKLF

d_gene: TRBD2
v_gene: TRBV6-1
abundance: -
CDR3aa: ASSEPGLAGGYNEQF

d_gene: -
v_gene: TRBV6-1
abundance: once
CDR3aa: ASSGIRGVRDNQPQH

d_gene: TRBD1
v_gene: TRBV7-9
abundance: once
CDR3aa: ASSSTGLFEKLF

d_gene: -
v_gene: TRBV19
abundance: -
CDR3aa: ASSRGHNYGYT

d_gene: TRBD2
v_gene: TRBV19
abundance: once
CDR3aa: ASSDRAGVNYNEQF

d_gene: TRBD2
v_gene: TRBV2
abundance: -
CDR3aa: ASKRDSYEQY

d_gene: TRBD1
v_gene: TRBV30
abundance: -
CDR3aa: AWSPRTGLDEQY

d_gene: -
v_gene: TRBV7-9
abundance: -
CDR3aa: ASSWGEKLF

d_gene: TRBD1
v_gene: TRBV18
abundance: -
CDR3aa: ASSPPGQGREKLF

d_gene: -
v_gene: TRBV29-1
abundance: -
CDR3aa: SVISGQYLMYEQF

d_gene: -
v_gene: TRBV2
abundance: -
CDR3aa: ASAGDGDTEAF

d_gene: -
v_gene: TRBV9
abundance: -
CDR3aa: ASSVGFSQETQY

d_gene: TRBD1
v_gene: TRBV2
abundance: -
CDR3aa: ASNRDRATDTQY

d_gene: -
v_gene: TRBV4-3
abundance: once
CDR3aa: ASSQIGQLNTEAF

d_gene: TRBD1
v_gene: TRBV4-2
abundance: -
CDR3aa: ASSQALGDRGRNYGYT

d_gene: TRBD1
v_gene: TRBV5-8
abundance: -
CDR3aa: ASSYQGAKANEKLF

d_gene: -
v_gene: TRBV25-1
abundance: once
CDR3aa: ASTGLPGQAF

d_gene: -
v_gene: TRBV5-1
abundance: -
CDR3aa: ASSPRSGNTEAF

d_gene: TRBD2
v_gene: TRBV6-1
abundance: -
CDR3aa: ASKLAGGGELF

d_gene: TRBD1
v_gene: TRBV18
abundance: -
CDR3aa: ASSLGTGSYEQY

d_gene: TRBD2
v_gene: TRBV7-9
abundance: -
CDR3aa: ASISQGTSGGGGYNEQF

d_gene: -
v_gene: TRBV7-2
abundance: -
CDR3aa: ASSPSGGQEAF

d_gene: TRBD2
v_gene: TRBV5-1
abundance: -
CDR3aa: ASSSALAGGTYEQY